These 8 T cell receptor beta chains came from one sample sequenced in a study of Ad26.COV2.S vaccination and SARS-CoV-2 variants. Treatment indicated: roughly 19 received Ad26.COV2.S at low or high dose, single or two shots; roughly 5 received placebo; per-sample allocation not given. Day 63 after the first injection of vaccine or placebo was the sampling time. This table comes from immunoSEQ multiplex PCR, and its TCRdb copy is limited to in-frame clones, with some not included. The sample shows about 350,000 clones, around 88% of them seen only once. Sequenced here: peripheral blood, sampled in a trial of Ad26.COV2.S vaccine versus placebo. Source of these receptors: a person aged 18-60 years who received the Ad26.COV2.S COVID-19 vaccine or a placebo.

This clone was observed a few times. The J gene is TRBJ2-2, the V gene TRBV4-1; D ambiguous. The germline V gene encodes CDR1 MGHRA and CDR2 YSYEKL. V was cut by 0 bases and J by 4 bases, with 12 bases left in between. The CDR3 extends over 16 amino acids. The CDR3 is CASSQDYPAATGELFF. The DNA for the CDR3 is TGCGCCAGCAGCCAAGATTATCCCGCCGCCACCGGGGAGCTGTTTTTT.

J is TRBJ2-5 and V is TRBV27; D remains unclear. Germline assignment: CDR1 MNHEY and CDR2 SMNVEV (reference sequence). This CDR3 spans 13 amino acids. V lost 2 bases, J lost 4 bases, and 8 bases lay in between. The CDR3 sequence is CASSLVIGETQYF. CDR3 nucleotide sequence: TGTGCCAGCAGTTTAGTCATAGGAGAGACCCAGTACTTC.

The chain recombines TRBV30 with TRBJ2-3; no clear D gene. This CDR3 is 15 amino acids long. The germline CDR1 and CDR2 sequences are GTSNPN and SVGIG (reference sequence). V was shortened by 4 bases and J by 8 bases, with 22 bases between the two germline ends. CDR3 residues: CAWTKKGLESSTQYF. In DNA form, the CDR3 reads TGTGCCTGGACTAAAAAAGGCCTAGAGTCCAGTACGCAGTATTTT.

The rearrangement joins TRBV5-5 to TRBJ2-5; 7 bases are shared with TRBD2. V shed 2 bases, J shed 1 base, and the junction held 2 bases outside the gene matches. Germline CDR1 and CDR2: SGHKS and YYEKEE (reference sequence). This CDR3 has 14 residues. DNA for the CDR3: TGTGCCAGCAGCTTCCAGCGGGGCCAAGAGACCCAGTACTTC. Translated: CASSFQRGQETQYF.

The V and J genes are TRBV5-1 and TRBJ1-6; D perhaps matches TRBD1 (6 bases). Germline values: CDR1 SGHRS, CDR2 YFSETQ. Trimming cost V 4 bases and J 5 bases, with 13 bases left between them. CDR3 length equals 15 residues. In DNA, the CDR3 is TGCGCCAGCAGCGAGGGGGATAGCCATAATTCACCCCTCCACTTT. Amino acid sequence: CASSEGDSHNSPLHF.

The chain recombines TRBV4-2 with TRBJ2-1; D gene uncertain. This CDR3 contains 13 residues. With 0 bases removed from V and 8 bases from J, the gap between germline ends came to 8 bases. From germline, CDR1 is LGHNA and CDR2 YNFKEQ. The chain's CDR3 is CASSQDGDYEQFF. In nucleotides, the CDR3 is TGTGCCAGCAGCCAAGATGGCGATTATGAGCAGTTCTTC.

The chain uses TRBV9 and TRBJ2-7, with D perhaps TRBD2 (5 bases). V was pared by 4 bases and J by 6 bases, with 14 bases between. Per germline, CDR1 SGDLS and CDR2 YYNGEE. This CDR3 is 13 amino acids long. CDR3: CASSTGLLGEQYF. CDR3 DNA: TGTGCCAGCAGCACTGGACTCTTGGGCGAGCAGTACTTC.

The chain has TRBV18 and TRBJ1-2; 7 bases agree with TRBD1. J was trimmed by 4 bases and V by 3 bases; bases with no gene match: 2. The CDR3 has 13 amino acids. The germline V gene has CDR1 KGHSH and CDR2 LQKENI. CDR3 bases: TGTGCCAGCTCACCGGGACAGCCCTATGGCTACACCTTC. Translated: CASSPGQPYGYTF.